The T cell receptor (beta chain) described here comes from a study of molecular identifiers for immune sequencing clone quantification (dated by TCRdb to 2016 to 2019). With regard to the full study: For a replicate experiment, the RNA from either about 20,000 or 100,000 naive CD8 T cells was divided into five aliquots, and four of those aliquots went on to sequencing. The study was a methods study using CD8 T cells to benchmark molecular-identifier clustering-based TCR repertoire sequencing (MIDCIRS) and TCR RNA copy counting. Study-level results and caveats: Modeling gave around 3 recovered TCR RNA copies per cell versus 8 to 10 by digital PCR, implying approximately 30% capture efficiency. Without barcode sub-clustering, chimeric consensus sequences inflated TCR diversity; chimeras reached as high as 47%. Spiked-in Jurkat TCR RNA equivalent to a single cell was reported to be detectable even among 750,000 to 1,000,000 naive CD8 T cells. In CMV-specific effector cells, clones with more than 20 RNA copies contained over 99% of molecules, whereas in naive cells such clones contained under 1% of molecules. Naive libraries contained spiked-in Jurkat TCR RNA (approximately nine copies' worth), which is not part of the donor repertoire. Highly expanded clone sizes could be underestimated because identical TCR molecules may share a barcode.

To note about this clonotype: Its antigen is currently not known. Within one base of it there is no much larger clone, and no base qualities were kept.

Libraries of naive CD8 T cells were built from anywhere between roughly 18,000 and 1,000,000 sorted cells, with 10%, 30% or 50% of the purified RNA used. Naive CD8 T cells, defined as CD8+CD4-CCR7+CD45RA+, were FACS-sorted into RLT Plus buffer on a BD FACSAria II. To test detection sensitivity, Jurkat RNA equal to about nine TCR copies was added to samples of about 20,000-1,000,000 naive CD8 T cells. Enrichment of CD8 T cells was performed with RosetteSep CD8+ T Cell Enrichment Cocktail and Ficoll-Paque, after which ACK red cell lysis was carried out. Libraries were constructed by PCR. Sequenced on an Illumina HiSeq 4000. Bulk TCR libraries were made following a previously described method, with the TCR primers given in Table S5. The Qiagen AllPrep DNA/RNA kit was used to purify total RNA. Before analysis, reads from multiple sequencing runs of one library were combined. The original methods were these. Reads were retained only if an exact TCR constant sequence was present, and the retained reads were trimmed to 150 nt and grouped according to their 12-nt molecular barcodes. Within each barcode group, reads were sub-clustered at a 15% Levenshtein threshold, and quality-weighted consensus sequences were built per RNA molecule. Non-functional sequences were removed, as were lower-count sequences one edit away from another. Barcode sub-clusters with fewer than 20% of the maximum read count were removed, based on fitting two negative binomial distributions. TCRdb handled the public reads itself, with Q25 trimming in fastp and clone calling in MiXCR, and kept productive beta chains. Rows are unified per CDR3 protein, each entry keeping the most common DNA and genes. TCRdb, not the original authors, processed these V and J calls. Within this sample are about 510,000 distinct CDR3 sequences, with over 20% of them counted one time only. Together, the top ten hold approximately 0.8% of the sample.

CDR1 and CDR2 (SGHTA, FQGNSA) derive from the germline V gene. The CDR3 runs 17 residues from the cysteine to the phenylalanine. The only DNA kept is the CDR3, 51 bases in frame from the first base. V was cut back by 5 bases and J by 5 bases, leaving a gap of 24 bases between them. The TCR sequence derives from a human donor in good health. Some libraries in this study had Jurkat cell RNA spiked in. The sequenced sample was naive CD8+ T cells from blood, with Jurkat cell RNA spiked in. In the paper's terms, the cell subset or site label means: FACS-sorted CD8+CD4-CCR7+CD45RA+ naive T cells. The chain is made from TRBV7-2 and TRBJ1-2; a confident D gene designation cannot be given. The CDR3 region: CASSPFIGPQSGYGYTF. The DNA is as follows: TGTGCCAGCAGCCCCTTCATTGGGCCGCAATCGGGATATGGCTACACCTTC.